This T cell receptor beta chain is drawn from a study of CD8+ T cells in alopecia areata. Overall study context: Twice a day, 5 to 10 mg of oral tofacitinib was administered to treated patients. Findings and caveats of the study: On tofacitinib, scalp and blood still held many of the expanded lesional clones. Scalp clonality, along with expanded CD8+ clones among the top 100, was significantly decreased by tofacitinib.

Treatment denoted: oral pan-JAK inhibitor, 5-10 mg twice daily. Following RNA extraction, reverse transcription yielded cDNA that acted as the sequencing template. Produced via immunoSEQ multiplex PCR; TCRdb's table is partial and in-frame only. The data show around 99,000 clones, roughly 84% seen once. J was trimmed by 6 bases and V by 5 bases; bases with no gene match: 7. Germline assignment: CDR1 LNHNV and CDR2 YYDKDF (reference sequence). The CDR3 contains 14 residues. Remarks on this clone: What it recognizes is unknown.

The sequencing used CD8+ T cells sorted from blood, collected at week 24, from a patient treated with tofacitinib. This TCR was recovered from a human donor with alopecia areata. The chain combines TRBV15 with TRBJ2-3, with 8 bases matching TRBD2. This CDR3 is CATSVGRAGDTQYF. The CDR3 nucleotides read TGTGCCACCAGCGTCGGGAGGGCCGGGGATACGCAGTATTTT.